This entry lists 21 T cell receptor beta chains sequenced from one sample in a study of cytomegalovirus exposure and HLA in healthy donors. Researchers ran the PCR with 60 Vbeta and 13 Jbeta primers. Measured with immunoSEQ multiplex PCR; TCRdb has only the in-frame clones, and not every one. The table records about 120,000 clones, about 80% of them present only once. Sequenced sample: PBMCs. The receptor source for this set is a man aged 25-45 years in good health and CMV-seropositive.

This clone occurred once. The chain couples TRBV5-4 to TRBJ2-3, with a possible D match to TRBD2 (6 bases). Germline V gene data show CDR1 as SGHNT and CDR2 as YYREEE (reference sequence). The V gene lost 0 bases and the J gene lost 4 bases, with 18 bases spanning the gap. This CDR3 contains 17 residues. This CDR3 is CASSLVGRRGSADTQYF. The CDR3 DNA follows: TGTGCCAGCAGCTTGGTGGGGAGGCGGGGCTCAGCAGATACGCAGTATTTT. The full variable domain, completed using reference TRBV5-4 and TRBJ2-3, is ETGVTQSPTHLIKTRGQQVTLRCSSQSGHNTVSWYQQALGQGPQFIFQYYREEENGRGNFPPRFSGLQFPNYSSELNVNALELDDSALYLCASSLVGRRGSADTQYFGPGTRLTVL.

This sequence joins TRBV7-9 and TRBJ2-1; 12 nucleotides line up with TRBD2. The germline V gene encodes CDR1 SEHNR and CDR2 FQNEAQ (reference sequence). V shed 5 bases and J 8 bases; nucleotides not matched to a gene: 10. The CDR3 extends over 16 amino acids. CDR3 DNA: TGTGCCAGCAGCAGTGGACCTAGCGGGGGGGCGGATGAGCAGTTCTTC. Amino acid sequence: CASSSGPSGGADEQFF.

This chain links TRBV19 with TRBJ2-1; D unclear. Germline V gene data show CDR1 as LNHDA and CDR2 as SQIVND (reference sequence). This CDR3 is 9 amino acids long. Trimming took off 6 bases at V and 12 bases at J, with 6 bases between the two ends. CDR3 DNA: TGTGCCAGTAGCGGCGGGCAGTTCTTC. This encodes CASSGGQFF. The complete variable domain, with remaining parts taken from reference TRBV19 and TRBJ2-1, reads DGGITQSPKYLFRKEGQNVTLSCEQNLNHDAMYWYRQDPGQGLRLIYYSQIVNDFQKGDIAEGYSVSREKKESFPLTVTSAQKNPTAFYLCASSGGQFFGPGTRLTVL.

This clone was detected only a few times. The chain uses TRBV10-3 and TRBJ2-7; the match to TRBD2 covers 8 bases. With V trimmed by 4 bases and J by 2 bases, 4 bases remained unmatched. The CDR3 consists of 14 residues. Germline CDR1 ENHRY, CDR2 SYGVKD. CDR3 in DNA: TGTGCCATCAGTGGAAGCGGGGGCCCCTACGAGCAGTACTTC. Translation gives CAISGSGGPYEQYF.

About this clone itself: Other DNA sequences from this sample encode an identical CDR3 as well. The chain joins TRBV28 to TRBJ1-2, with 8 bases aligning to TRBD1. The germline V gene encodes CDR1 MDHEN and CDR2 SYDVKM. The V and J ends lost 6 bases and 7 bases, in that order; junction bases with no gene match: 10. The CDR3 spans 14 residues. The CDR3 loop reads CASSLSTGVGGYTF. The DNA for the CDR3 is TGTGCCAGCAGCCTGTCGACAGGGGTCGGTGGCTACACCTTC.

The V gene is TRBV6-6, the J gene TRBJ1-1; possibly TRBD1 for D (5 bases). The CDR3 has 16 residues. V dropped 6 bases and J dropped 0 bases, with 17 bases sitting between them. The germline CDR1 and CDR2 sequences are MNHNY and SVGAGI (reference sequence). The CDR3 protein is CASSSWSGGMNTEAFF. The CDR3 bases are TGTGCCAGCAGCTCATGGTCGGGGGGGATGAACACTGAAGCTTTCTTT.

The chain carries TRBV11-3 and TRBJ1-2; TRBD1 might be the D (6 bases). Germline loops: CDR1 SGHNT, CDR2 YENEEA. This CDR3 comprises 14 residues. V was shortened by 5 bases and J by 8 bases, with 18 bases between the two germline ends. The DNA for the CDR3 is TGTGCCAGCAGCACCGATACAGGGATTCGGGGCTACACCTTC. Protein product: CASSTDTGIRGYTF.

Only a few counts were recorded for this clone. In DNA form, the CDR3 reads TGTGCCAGCAGTGAATTTGGGGCGGCAGGGGCTCAGCCCCAGCATTTT. As protein: CASSEFGAAGAQPQHF. The J gene is TRBJ1-5, the V gene TRBV6-1; D is possibly TRBD1 (6 bases). Trimming stripped 2 bases from V and 6 bases from J, with 17 bases between. CDR3 size: 16 residues. Germline CDR1 is MNHNS and CDR2 is SASEGT.

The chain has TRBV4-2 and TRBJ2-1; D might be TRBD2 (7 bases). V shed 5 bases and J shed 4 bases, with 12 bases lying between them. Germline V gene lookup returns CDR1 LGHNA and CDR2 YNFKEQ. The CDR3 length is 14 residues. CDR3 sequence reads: CASSWEGVYNEQFF. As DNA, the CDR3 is TGTGCCAGCAGCTGGGAGGGGGTGTACAATGAGCAGTTCTTC.

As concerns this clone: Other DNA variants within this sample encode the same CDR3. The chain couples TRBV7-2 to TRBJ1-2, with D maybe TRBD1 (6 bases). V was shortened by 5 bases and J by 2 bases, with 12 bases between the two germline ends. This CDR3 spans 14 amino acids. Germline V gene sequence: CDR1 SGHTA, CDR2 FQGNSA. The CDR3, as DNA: TGTGCCAGCAGCAAAGTGACAGGCAACTATGGCTACACCTTC. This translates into CASSKVTGNYGYTF.

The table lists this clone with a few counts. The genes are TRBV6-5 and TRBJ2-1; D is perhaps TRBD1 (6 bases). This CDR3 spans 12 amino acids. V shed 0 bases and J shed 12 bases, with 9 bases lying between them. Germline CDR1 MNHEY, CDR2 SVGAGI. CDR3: CASSYSTGMQFF. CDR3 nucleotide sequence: TGTGCCAGCAGTTACTCGACAGGCATGCAGTTCTTC.

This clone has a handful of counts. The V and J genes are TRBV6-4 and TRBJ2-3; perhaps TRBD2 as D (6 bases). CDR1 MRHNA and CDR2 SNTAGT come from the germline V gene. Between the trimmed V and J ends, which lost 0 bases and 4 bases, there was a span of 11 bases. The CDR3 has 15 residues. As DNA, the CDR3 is TGTGCCAGCAGTGACTCGGGTGGGGAGGCAGATACGCAGTATTTT. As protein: CASSDSGGEADTQYF.

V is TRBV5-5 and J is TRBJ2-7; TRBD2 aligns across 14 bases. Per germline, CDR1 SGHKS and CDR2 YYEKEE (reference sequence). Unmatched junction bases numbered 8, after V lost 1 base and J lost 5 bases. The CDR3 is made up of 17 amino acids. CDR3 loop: CASSLSLGTSGRNEQYF. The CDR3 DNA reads TGTGCCAGCAGCTTGTCCCTTGGGACTAGCGGGAGAAACGAGCAGTACTTC.

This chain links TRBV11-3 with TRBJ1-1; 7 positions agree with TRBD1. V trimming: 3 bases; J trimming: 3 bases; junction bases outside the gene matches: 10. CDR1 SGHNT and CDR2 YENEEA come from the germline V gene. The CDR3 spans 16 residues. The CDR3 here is CASSFFTGDFDTEAFF. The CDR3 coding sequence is TGTGCCAGCAGCTTCTTTACAGGGGATTTCGACACTGAAGCTTTCTTT.

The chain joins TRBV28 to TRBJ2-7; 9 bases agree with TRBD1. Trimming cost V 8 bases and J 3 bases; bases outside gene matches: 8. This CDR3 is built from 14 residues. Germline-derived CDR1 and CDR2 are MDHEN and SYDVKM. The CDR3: CASLHGTGIYEQYF. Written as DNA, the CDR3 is TGTGCCAGCCTCCACGGGACAGGGATCTACGAGCAGTACTTC. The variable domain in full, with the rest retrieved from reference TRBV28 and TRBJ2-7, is DVKVTQSSRYLVKRTGEKVFLECVQDMDHENMFWYRQDPGLGLRLIYFSYDVKMKEKGDIPEGYSVSREKKERFSLILESASTNQTSMYLCASLHGTGIYEQYFGPGTRLTVT.

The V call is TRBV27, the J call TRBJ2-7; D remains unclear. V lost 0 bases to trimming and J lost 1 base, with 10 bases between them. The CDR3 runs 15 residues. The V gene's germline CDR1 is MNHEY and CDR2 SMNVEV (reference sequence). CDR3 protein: CASSLSGVRSYEQYF. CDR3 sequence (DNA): TGTGCCAGCAGTTTATCGGGTGTGCGGTCCTACGAGCAGTACTTC.

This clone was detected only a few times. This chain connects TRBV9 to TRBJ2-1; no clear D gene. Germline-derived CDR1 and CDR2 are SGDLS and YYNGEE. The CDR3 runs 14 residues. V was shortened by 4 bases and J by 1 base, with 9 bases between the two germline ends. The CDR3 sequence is CASSPRVSYNEQFF. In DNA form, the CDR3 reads TGTGCCAGCAGCCCCCGGGTATCCTACAATGAGCAGTTCTTC.

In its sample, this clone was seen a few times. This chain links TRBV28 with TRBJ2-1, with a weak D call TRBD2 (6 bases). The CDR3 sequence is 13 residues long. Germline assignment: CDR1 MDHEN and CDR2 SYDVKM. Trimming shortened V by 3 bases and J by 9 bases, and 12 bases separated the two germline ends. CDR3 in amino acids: CASSFPGRSEQFF. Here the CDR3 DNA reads TGTGCCAGCAGTTTCCCAGGGAGGAGTGAGCAGTTCTTC.

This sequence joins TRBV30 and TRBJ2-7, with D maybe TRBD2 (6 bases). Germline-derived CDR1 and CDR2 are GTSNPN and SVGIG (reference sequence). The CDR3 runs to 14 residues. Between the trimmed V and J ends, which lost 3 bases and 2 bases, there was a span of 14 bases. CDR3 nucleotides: TGTGCCTGGAGCGCTTGGGACTGGCCCTACGAGCAGTACTTC. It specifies CAWSAWDWPYEQYF.

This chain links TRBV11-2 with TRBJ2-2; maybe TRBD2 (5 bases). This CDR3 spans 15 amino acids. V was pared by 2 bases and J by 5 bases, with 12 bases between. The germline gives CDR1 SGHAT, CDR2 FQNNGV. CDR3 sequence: CASSLFGGGTGELFF. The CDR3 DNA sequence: TGTGCCAGCAGCTTATTCGGCGGAGGAACCGGGGAGCTGTTTTTT.

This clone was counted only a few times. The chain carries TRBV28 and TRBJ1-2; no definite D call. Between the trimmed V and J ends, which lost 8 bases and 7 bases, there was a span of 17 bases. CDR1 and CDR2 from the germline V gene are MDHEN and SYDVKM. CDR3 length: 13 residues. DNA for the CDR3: TGTGCCAGCCGCATTCAGCGTAAGGCTGGCTACACCTTC. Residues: CASRIQRKAGYTF.